This TCR beta chain was profiled in a study of radiotherapy plus CTLA-4 blockade in lung cancer. Whole-study findings and limits: TCR clones from tumors expanded in blood after radiotherapy plus ipilimumab.

Trimming cost V 1 base and J 0 bases; bases outside gene matches: 3. CDR1 is SGHKS, CDR2 YYEKEE, per germline (reference sequence). The CDR3 length is 16 residues. This table comes from immunoSEQ multiplex PCR, and its TCRdb copy is limited to in-frame clones, with some not included. Counted here are about 78,000 clones, around 86% occurring once; the ten biggest clones make up 0.87%. On this clone itself: The antigen is undetermined.

The rearrangement joins TRBV5-5 to TRBJ2-3; 9 bases are shared with TRBD2. This TCR derives from a human donor with non-small cell lung cancer who had stable disease on radiotherapy plus ipilimumab. Sample: peripheral blood, taken from a patient treated with radiotherapy plus ipilimumab. The CDR3 DNA is TGTGCCAGCAGCTTGCTAACTAGCGGGAGCACAGATACGCAGTATTTT. This codes for CASSLLTSGSTDTQYF.